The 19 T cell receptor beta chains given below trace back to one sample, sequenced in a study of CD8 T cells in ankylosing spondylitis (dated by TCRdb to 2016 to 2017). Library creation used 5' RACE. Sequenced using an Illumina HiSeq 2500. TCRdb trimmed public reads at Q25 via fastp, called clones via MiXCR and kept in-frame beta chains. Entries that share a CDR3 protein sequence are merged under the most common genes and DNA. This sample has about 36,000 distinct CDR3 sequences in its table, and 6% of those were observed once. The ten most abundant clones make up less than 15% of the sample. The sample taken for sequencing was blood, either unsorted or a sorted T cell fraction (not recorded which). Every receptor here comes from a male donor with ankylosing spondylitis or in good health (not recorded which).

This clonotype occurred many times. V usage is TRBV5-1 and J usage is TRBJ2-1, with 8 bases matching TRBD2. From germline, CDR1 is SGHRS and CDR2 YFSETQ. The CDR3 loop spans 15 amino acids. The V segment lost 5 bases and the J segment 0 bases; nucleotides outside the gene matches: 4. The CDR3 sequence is CASSRREGSYNEQFF. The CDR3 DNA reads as TGCGCCAGCAGTCGTCGGGAGGGCTCCTACAATGAGCAGTTCTTC.

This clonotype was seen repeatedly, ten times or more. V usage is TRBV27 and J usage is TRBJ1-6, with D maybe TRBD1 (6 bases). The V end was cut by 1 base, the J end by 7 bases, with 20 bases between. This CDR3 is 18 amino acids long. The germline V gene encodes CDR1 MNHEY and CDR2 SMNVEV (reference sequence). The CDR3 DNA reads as TGTGCCAGCAGTTTATATTTTTCACGGGGGCAGGGAAATTCACCCCTCCACTTT. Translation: CASSLYFSRGQGNSPLHF.

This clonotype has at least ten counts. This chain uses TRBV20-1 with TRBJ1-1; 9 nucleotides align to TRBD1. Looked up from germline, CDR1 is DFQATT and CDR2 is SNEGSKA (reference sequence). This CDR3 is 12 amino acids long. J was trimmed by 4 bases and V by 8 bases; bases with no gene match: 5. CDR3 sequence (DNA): TGCAGTCTTCCGGACAGGGGCACTGAAGCTTTCTTT. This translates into CSLPDRGTEAFF.

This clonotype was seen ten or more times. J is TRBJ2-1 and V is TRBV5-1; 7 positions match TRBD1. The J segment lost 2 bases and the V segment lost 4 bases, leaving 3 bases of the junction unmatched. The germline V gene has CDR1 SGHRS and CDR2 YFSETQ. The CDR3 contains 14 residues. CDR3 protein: CASSTTGTYNEQFF. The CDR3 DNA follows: TGCGCCAGCAGCACGACAGGGACCTACAATGAGCAGTTCTTC.

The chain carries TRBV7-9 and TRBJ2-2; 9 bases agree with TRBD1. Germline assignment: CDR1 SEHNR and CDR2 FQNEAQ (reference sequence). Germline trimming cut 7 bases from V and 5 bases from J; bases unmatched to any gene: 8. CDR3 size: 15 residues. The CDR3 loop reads CASNEGGTGTGELFF. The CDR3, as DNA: TGTGCCAGCAACGAGGGAGGGACAGGGACCGGGGAGCTGTTTTTT.

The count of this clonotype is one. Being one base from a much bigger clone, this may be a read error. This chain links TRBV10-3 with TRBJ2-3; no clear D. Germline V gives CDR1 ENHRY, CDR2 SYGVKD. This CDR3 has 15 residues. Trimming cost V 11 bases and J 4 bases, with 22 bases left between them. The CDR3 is CAGSARLTTADTQYF. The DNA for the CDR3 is TGTGCCGGCAGCGCTAGACTCACGACGGCAGATACGCAGTATTTT.

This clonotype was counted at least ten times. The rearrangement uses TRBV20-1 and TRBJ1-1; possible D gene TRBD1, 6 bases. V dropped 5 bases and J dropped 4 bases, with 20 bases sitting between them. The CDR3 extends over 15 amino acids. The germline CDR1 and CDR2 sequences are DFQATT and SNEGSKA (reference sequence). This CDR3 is CSARNPQGAGTEAFF. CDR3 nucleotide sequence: TGCAGTGCTCGGAACCCACAGGGCGCCGGCACTGAAGCTTTCTTT.

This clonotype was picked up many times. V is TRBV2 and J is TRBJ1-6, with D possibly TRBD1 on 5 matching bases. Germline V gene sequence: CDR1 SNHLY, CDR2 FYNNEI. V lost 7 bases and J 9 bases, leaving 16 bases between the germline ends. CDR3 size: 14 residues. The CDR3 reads CASTLRSGGSPLHF. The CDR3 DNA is TGTGCCAGCACCCTCCGGTCGGGGGGTTCACCCCTCCACTTT.

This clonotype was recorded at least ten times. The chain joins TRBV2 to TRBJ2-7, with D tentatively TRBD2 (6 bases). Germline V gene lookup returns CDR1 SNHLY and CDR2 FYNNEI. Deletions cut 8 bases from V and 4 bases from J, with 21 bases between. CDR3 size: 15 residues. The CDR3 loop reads CASSPRLVSSYEQYF. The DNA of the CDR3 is TGTGCCAGCTCTCCGAGACTAGTCTCGTCATACGAGCAGTACTTC.

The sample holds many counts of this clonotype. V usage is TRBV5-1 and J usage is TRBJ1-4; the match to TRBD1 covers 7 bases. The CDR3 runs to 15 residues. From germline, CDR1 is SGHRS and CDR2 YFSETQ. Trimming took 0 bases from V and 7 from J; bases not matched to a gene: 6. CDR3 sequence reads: CASSLGGQVFEKLFF. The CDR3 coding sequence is TGCGCCAGCAGCTTGGGCGGACAGGTTTTTGAAAAACTGTTTTTT.

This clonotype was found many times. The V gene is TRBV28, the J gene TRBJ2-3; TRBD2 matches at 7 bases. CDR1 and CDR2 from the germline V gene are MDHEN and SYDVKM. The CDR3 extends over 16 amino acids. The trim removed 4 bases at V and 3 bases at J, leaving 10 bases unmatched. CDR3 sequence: CASSYGLVLITDTQYF. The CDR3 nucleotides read TGTGCCAGCAGTTACGGACTAGTACTTATTACAGATACGCAGTATTTT.

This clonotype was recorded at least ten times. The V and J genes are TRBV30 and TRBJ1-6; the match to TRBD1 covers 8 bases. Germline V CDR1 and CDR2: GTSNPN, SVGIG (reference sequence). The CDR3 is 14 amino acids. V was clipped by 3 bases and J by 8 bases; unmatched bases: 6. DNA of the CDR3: TGTGCCTGGAGCTCGGGACAGGAGGATTCACCCCTCCACTTT. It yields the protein CAWSSGQEDSPLHF.

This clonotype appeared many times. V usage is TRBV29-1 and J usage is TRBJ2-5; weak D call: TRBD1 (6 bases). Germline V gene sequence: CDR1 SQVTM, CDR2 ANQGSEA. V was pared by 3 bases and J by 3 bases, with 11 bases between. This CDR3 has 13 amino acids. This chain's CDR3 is CSVDRAGEETQYF. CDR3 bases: TGCAGCGTTGATCGGGCAGGGGAAGAGACCCAGTACTTC.

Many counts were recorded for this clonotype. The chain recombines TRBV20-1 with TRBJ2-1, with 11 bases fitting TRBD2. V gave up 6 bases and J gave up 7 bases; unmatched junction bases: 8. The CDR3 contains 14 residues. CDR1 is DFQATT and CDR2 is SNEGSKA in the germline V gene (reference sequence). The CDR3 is CSAHTSGRINEQFF. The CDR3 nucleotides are TGCAGTGCACACACTAGCGGGAGAATTAATGAGCAGTTCTTC.

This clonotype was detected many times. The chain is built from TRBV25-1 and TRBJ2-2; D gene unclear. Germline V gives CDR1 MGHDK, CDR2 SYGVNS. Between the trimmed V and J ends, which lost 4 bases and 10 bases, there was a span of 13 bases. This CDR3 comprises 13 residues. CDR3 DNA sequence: TGTGCCAGCAGTGGGGCCCTCCCCGAGGAGCTGTTTTTT. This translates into CASSGALPEELFF.

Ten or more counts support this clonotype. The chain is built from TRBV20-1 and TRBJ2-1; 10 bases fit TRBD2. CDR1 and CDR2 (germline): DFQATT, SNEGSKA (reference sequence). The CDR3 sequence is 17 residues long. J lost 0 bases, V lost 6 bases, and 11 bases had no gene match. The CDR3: CSAPSGRRASSYNEQFF. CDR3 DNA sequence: TGCAGTGCCCCTAGCGGGAGAAGAGCTAGCTCCTACAATGAGCAGTTCTTC.

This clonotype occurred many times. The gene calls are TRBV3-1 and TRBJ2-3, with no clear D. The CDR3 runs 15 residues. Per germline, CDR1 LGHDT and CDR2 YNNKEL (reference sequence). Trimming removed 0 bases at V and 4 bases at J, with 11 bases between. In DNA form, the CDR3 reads TGTGCCAGCAGCCAAGATCCCGGCGCCCCAGATACGCAGTATTTT. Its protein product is CASSQDPGAPDTQYF.

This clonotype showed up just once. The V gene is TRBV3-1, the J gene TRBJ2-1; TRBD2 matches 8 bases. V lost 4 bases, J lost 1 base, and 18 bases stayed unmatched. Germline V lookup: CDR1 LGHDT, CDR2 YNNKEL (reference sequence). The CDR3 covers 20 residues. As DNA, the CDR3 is TGTGCCAGCAGCCTCTATACGGGAGGGATCACCCGGGGGTCCTACAATGAGCAGTTCTTC. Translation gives CASSLYTGGITRGSYNEQFF.

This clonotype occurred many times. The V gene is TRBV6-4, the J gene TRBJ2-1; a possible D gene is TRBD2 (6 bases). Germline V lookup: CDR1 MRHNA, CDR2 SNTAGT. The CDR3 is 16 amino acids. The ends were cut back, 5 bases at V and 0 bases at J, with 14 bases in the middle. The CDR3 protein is CASSPTSSSSYNEQFF. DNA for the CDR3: TGTGCCAGCAGTCCCACTAGCAGTAGCTCCTACAATGAGCAGTTCTTC.